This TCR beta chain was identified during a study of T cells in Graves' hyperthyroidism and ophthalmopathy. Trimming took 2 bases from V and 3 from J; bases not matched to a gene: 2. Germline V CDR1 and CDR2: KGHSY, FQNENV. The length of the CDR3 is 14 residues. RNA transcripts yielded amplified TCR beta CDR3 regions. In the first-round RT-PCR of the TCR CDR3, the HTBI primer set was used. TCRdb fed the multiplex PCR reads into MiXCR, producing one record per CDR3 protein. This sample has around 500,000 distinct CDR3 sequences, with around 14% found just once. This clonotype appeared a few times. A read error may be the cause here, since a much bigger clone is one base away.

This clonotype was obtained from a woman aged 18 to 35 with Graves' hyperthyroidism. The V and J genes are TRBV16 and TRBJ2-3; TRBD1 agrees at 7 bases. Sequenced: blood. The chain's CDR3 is CASSQRQGTDTQYF. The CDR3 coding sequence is TGTGCCAGCAGCCAACGACAGGGTACAGATACGCAGTATTTT.